Listed here are 25 T cell receptor beta chains from one sample, sequenced in a study of T cell repertoires in cytomegalovirus infection. TCRdb called the reads again in MiXCR, with one record for every CDR3 protein. The data hold some 350,000 distinct CDR3 sequences, with about a sixth observed a single time. The sample comprised PBMCs. The receptors stem from a human donor in good health (CMV status not recorded). Some clones in this sample may be carry-over from other donors' samples.

This clonotype has more than one count but fewer than ten. This sequence joins TRBV5-1 and TRBJ1-5; the D gene is possibly TRBD1 (6 bases). The V end was cut by 3 bases, the J end by 6 bases, with 13 bases between. There are 14 residues in the CDR3. The germline V gene encodes CDR1 SGHRS and CDR2 YFSETQ. CDR3 DNA: TGCGCCAGCAGCTGGACAGAGGGAGGTCAGCCCCAGCATTTT. Its protein is CASSWTEGGQPQHF.

This sequence joins TRBV10-3 and TRBJ2-3; TRBD2 matches at 15 bases. Per the germline V gene, CDR1 is ENHRY and CDR2 is SYGVKD. This CDR3 is built from 16 residues. V lost 6 bases and J lost 5; bases outside the gene matches: 6. This CDR3 is CAIRNGLAGGVDTQYF. CDR3 nucleotides: TGTGCCATCAGAAACGGACTAGCGGGAGGGGTAGATACGCAGTATTTT.

The sample holds many counts of this clonotype. CDR3 protein: CASRQFYEQYF. The CDR3 coding sequence is TGTGCCAGCAGGCAGTTCTACGAGCAGTACTTC. The rearrangement links TRBV7-9 to TRBJ2-7, with D hard to call. The V gene lost 6 bases and the J gene lost 3 bases, with 6 bases spanning the gap. The CDR3 runs 11 residues. The germline V gene has CDR1 SEHNR and CDR2 FQNEAQ (reference sequence). The variable domain in full, completed from reference TRBV7-9 and TRBJ2-7, reads DTGVSQNPRHKITKRGQNVTFRCDPISEHNRLYWYRQTLGQGPEFLTYFQNEAQLEKSRLLSDRFSAERPKGSFSTLEIQRTEQGDSAMYLCASRQFYEQYFGPGTRLTVT.

The chain recombines TRBV14 with TRBJ2-7; D may match TRBD1 or TRBD2 (5 bases each). Germline V gene data show CDR1 as SGHDN and CDR2 as FVKESK. V was clipped by 0 bases and J by 5 bases, with 11 bases between them. This CDR3 region has 14 residues. In DNA, the CDR3 is TGTGCCAGCAGCCAAGAGAGGTTGGGGGACGAGCAGTACTTC. As protein: CASSQERLGDEQYF.

There are a few counts of this clonotype. The chain has TRBV15 and TRBJ1-4; D not resolved. Trimming removed 6 bases at V and 2 bases at J, with 13 bases between. The CDR3 totals 15 residues. Looked up from germline, CDR1 is LNHNV and CDR2 is YYDKDF (reference sequence). CDR3 protein: CATRTLAATNEKLFF. The CDR3 DNA follows: TGTGCCACCAGGACGCTTGCTGCTACTAATGAAAAACTGTTTTTT.

This clonotype was counted a few times. The chain has TRBV6-2 or TRBV6-3 and TRBJ1-2, with a possible D match to TRBD1 (5 bases). This CDR3 is 13 amino acids long. Germline assignment: CDR1 MNHEY and CDR2 SVGEGT. Between the trimmed V and J ends, which lost 6 bases and 5 bases, there was a span of 13 bases. In DNA, the CDR3 is TGTGCCAGCAGAGCAGGGAATTGGTATGGCTACACCTTC. It yields the protein CASRAGNWYGYTF.

This clonotype has a count of ten or more. The chain links TRBV19 to TRBJ2-5; D not certain. Trimming took 5 bases from V and 4 from J, leaving 11 bases between them. The CDR3 length is 13 residues. Germline V CDR1 and CDR2: LNHDA, SQIVND (reference sequence). CDR3 sequence (DNA): TGTGCCAGTAGTCAGCAAACGGGAGAGACCCAGTACTTC. This sequence encodes CASSQQTGETQYF.

The V call is TRBV6-2 or TRBV6-3, the J call TRBJ2-7; TRBD2 matches 8 bases. Trimming took 8 bases from V and 7 from J; bases not matched to a gene: 7. This CDR3 contains 12 residues. From germline, CDR1 is MNHEY and CDR2 SVGEGT. CDR3 nucleotide sequence: TGTGCCAGCGGCCCACGGGAGGGAGAGCAGTACTTC. Its protein is CASGPREGEQYF.

The table lists this clonotype with a few counts. The rearrangement uses TRBV7-2 and TRBJ2-2, with no clear D. This CDR3 region has 13 residues. V lost 5 bases and J 1 base, leaving 5 bases between the germline ends. The germline V gene encodes CDR1 SGHTA and CDR2 FQGNSA. CDR3 sequence: CASSRQNTGELFF. The CDR3 nucleotides are TGTGCCAGCAGCCGTCAGAACACCGGGGAGCTGTTTTTT.

The sample holds a few counts of this clonotype. This chain joins TRBV6-1 and TRBJ1-5, with D possibly being TRBD1 (5 bases). The CDR3 contains 16 residues. The germline gives CDR1 MNHNS, CDR2 SASEGT. V shed 4 bases and J shed 1 base, with 14 bases lying between them. The CDR3 loop is CASSVLQGGSNQPQHF. CDR3 nucleotide sequence: TGTGCCAGCAGTGTACTTCAGGGAGGGAGCAATCAGCCCCAGCATTTT.

The chain recombines TRBV27 with TRBJ2-1; 7 bases align to TRBD1. Trimming cost V 5 bases and J 10 bases; bases outside gene matches: 11. CDR1 is MNHEY and CDR2 is SMNVEV in the germline V gene (reference sequence). The CDR3 runs 14 residues. DNA for the CDR3: TGTGCCAGCAGTCTCTCGTGGACAGGTATAGAGCAGTTCTTC. It encodes CASSLSWTGIEQFF.

The rearrangement joins TRBV12-3 or TRBV12-4 to TRBJ2-5; D tentatively fits TRBD1 or TRBD2 (7 bases each). Trimming removed 5 bases from V and 1 base from J, with 20 bases in between. This CDR3 contains 17 residues. CDR3 nucleotides: TGTGCCAGCAGTACCAGGGGGGTAGCGGGCACCCAAGAGACCCAGTACTTC. Amino acids: CASSTRGVAGTQETQYF.

This clonotype was counted many times. The chain couples TRBV7-9 to TRBJ2-6; D unclear. The germline V gene encodes CDR1 SEHNR and CDR2 FQNEAQ (reference sequence). Trimming pared 2 bases from V and 4 bases from J, leaving 12 bases between. The CDR3 runs to 16 residues. CDR3 DNA sequence: TGTGCCAGCAGCTTAAACATAGGGTTCGGGGCCAACGTCCTGACTTTC. It translates to CASSLNIGFGANVLTF.

Only a few counts were recorded for this clonotype. V is TRBV6-5 and J is TRBJ2-3; 10 bases are a match to TRBD2. The germline V gene encodes CDR1 MNHEY and CDR2 SVGAGI. The length of the CDR3 is 15 residues. Unmatched junction bases numbered 4, after V lost 6 bases and J lost 1 base. The CDR3 protein is CASSQGLARTDTQYF. The CDR3, as DNA: TGTGCCAGCAGCCAGGGACTAGCGCGCACAGATACGCAGTATTTT.

As concerns this clonotype: This is likely a read error, given that the CDR3 carries no conserved phenylalanine or tryptophan at its end. Because the CDR3's place on the DNA is in doubt, the DNA is left out and the CDR3 is given as listed by TCRdb. The chain recombines TRBV2 with TRBJ2-7; the table assigns TRBD1, which was not confirmed against the DNA. The CDR3 has 10 amino acids, counting both end residues. Germline CDR1 reads SNHLY; CDR2 reads FYNNEI. CDR3 in amino acids: CASLEGAQLI.

This clonotype was seen a few times. V gene TRBV4-3 combines with J gene TRBJ2-1, with D possibly being TRBD2 (6 bases). Trimming left V 0 bases short and J 2 bases short, with 8 bases between. CDR1 LGHNA and CDR2 YSLEER come from the germline V gene. The CDR3 is made up of 15 amino acids. The CDR3 protein is CASSQDWGAYNEQFF. For the CDR3, the DNA is TGCGCCAGCAGCCAAGATTGGGGGGCCTACAATGAGCAGTTCTTC.

This clonotype was seen at least ten times. The chain couples TRBV5-6 to TRBJ1-4, with TRBD1 matching 7 bases. Germline CDR1 is SGHDT and CDR2 is YYEEEE. V lost 4 bases and J lost 4; bases outside the gene matches: 13. The CDR3 covers 17 residues. This CDR3 reads CASSPTGTGGFNEKLFF. CDR3 nucleotide sequence: TGTGCCAGCAGCCCGACAGGGACCGGGGGCTTTAATGAAAAACTGTTTTTT.

This clonotype was counted at least ten times. The rearrangement links TRBV12-3 or TRBV12-4 to TRBJ1-2, with D unclear. The CDR3 runs to 12 residues. The V end was cut by 7 bases, the J end by 8 bases, with 14 bases between. The CDR3 DNA reads as TGTGCCAGCAAGATAGACCGGGAAGGCTACACCTTC. Encoded protein: CASKIDREGYTF.

This clonotype has a count of ten or more. The V gene is TRBV7-2, the J gene TRBJ2-3; D is possibly TRBD1 (6 bases). There are 13 residues in the CDR3. CDR1 SGHTA and CDR2 FQGNSA come from the germline V gene. Trimming left V 5 bases short and J 1 base short, with 7 bases between. CDR3 coding DNA: TGTGCCAGCAGCCCAGGGGGCACAGATACGCAGTATTTT. Translating it yields CASSPGGTDTQYF. Based on the CDR3 plus reference TRBV7-2 and TRBJ2-3, the full variable domain is GAGVSQSPSNKVTEKGKDVELRCDPISGHTALYWYRQSLGQGLEFLIYFQGNSAPDKSGLPSDRFSAERTGGSVSTLTIQRTQQEDSAVYLCASSPGGTDTQYFGPGTRLTVL.

For this clonotype: Possible read error: a much larger clone is one base away. This rearrangement joins TRBV7-2 to TRBJ1-6, with TRBD1 identical over 10 bases. Germline V lookup: CDR1 SGHTA, CDR2 FQGNSA. The CDR3 is made up of 15 amino acids. The V and J ends lost 1 base and 11 bases, in that order; junction bases with no gene match: 5. CDR3 protein: CASSLEGQGSTPLHF. Written as DNA, the CDR3 is TGTGCCAGCAGCTTAGAGGGACAGGGGAGTACACCCCTCCACTTT.

The sample holds many counts of this clonotype. The chain combines TRBV12-3 or TRBV12-4 with TRBJ1-1, with 11 bases matching TRBD1. This CDR3 region has 14 residues. The V gene end was trimmed by 4 bases and the J gene end by 10 bases; junction bases not matched to a gene: 8. The CDR3 DNA follows: TGTGCCAGCAGTTCTCAGGACAGGGGGCTCGGAGCTTTCTTT. Protein sequence: CASSSQDRGLGAFF.

The rearrangement links TRBV20-1 to TRBJ2-1; 8 nucleotides line up with TRBD1. V gave up 7 bases and J gave up 7 bases; unmatched junction bases: 3. Germline V CDR1 and CDR2: DFQATT, SNEGSKA (reference sequence). The CDR3 totals 11 residues. The CDR3 DNA sequence: TGCAGTGGGACAGGGTTAAATGAGCAGTTCTTC. Encoded protein: CSGTGLNEQFF.

Of note for this clonotype: This may come from a read error, since a much larger clone is one base off. The gene calls are TRBV7-6 and TRBJ2-5; D is undetermined. V gave up 0 bases and J gave up 5 bases, with 10 bases separating them. The CDR3 has 14 amino acids. Germline loops: CDR1 SGHVS, CDR2 FNYEAQ. CDR3 protein: CASSLADVGETQYF. CDR3 in DNA: TGTGCCAGCAGCTTAGCGGATGTTGGTGAGACCCAGTACTTC.

The table lists this clonotype with a few counts. The chain uses TRBV27 and TRBJ2-3; TRBD1 matches at 8 bases. CDR1 and CDR2 (germline): MNHEY, SMNVEV (reference sequence). V was pared by 5 bases and J by 1 base, with 5 bases of the junction left unmatched. CDR3 length: 15 residues. As DNA, the CDR3 is TGTGCCAGCAGTCCCGGGACAGGAGGCACAGATACGCAGTATTTT. Protein product: CASSPGTGGTDTQYF.

The CDR3 DNA reads as TGTGCCAGCAGTTACAGAGGACACTGGGCTTCACCCCTCCACTTT. This translates into CASSYRGHWASPLHF. The chain recombines TRBV6-1 with TRBJ1-6, with D possibly TRBD1 on 5 matching bases. CDR1 is MNHNS, CDR2 SASEGT, per germline. The CDR3 is made up of 15 amino acids. Trimming cost V 5 bases and J 9 bases, with 17 bases left between them.